The 5 T cell receptor beta chains below come from one sample, sequenced in a study of neurological immune-mediated disorders. MiXCR, applied by TCRdb to the 5' RACE reads, yields one record per CDR3 protein. The repertoire holds approximately 100,000 distinct CDR3 sequences, 3.5% seen once, with under 6.5% in the top ten. Material for sequencing was PBMCs. Receptors originate from a woman under 30 with multiple sclerosis.

This clonotype occurred many times. The CDR3 bases are TGCGCCAGCAGCCCCGGGACTATCCCCTCCTACGAGCAGTACTTC. Protein sequence: CASSPGTIPSYEQYF. The V call is TRBV5-1, the J call TRBJ2-7; 7 positions match TRBD2. The germline V gene encodes CDR1 SGHRS and CDR2 YFSETQ. The CDR3 consists of 15 residues. The junction had 7 bases not matched to a gene; V was cut back by 4 bases and J by 0 bases.

This clonotype was counted ten times or more. The J gene is TRBJ2-3, the V gene TRBV10-3; D gene ambiguous. Germline V gene lookup returns CDR1 ENHRY and CDR2 SYGVKD. The CDR3 consists of 16 residues. The germline V and J ends were trimmed by 4 bases and 1 base, with 15 bases remaining between them. CDR3 nucleotide sequence: TGTGCCATCAGTGGAGTATTTGCGGCGGGCACAGATACGCAGTATTTT. Translated: CAISGVFAAGTDTQYF.

This clonotype was observed many times. CDR3: CASSLVKRSSYEQYF. Written as DNA, the CDR3 is TGTGCCAGCAGCCTGGTAAAGCGCAGCTCCTACGAGCAGTACTTC. The genes are TRBV5-6 and TRBJ2-7; D unresolved. CDR3 length: 15 amino acids. V was cut by 4 bases and J by 0 bases, with 14 bases left in between. Per germline, CDR1 SGHDT and CDR2 YYEEEE.

This clonotype was counted at least ten times. J is TRBJ2-5 and V is TRBV7-2, with D unclear. In germline, CDR1 is SGHTA, CDR2 FQGNSA. This CDR3 contains 14 residues. V dropped 7 bases and J dropped 5 bases, with 17 bases sitting between them. CDR3 sequence reads: CASKYLHSGETQYF. The CDR3 DNA sequence: TGTGCCAGCAAATACCTTCACTCCGGGGAGACCCAGTACTTC.

This clonotype was detected ten times or more. The chain uses TRBV20-1 and TRBJ2-1, with 7 bases that match TRBD2. The CDR3 runs to 16 residues. Germline trimming cut 2 bases from V and 1 base from J; bases unmatched to any gene: 8. CDR1 is DFQATT and CDR2 is SNEGSKA in the germline V gene (reference sequence). CDR3 nucleotides: TGCAGTGCTAGATCCCCTAGCGGCCGGTCCTACAATGAGCAGTTCTTC. As protein: CSARSPSGRSYNEQFF.